Detailed here is one T cell receptor (beta chain). This entry comes from a study of T cell changes during pregnancy in multiple sclerosis. CDR3 length equals 13 residues. Trimming took 4 bases from V and 6 from J; bases not matched to a gene: 2. CDR1 is MNHEY, CDR2 SMNVEV, per germline (reference sequence). Libraries were prepared by immunoSEQ multiplex PCR; TCRdb keeps only in-frame clonotypes and omits some of them. Of over 55,000 clones listed, almost 95% are singletons. The clonotype was recovered from a female donor in good health, enrolled as a control in a pregnancy study. The specimen comprised CD8+ T cells from peripheral blood mononuclear cells, sampled in the third trimester of pregnancy. The J gene is TRBJ2-7, the V gene TRBV27; 11 bases align to TRBD1. The CDR3 DNA follows: TGTGCCAGCAGTTGGGGACAGGGGGGCGAGCAGTACTTC. This gives the protein CASSWGQGGEQYF.